This T cell receptor beta chain originates from a study of blood T cells in healthy people across ages. With a J-beta primer mix and a sample-barcoded 5' primer, a second PCR ran about 6 to 11 cycles. Every cDNA molecule carried a tag from a template-switch adaptor bearing 12 random nucleotides. TCRdb fed the 5' RACE reads into MiXCR, producing one record per CDR3 protein. This sample yields approximately 2,000,000 distinct CDR3 sequences, of which about two fifths are seen a single time; more than 20% belongs to the top ten. This CDR3 spans 15 amino acids. Looked up from germline, CDR1 is DFQATT and CDR2 is SNEGSKA (reference sequence). Trimming removed 1 base from V and 4 bases from J, with 16 bases in between.

The sequenced sample was blood. The TCR originated in a human donor in good health. The chain joins TRBV20-1 to TRBJ1-2, with TRBD1 as a possible D gene (5 bases). The CDR3: CSARVPSGTIYGYTF. The CDR3 DNA follows: TGCAGTGCTAGAGTACCCTCCGGGACGATCTATGGCTACACCTTC.